Reported below is one T cell receptor (beta chain). The CDR3 has 14 residues. Germline V gene lookup returns CDR1 SGHDN and CDR2 FVKESK. The V and J ends lost 2 bases and 2 bases respectively, with 10 bases between them. Which cohort a participant joined came from the clinical history participants gave. Recovered status in Cohort 3 required two negative PCRs, clearance, or symptom resolution. These data originate in a study of blood T cell repertoires in COVID-19. Whole-study context: Samples representing acute and convalescent COVID-19 were sourced from the United States, Italy and Spain.

Assay: immunoSEQ multiplex PCR; the TCRdb copy retains only in-frame clones and omits some. This sample has approximately 250,000 clones, with roughly 89% found just once. This TCR derives from a woman between 25 and 40 years old who had recovered from COVID-19. Material: PBMCs or T cells enriched from blood (not recorded which). The chain links TRBV14 to TRBJ2-7, with D perhaps TRBD1 (6 bases). The CDR3 region is CASSQSRDTYEQYF. The CDR3 DNA reads as TGTGCCAGCAGCCAATCTCGGGACACCTACGAGCAGTACTTC.